Below, 30 T cell receptor beta chains from the same sample are listed, as sequenced in a study of blood T cell repertoires in COVID-19. Clones were sequenced by immunoSEQ multiplex PCR, and TCRdb holds only the in-frame ones, with some missing. In the table there are approximately 30,000 clones, about 90% of which are singletons. The sample consisted of peripheral blood. These receptors were taken from a human donor in a cohort sampled during active COVID-19.

In this sample, this clone turned up a few times. V usage is TRBV3-1 (or the pseudogene TRBV3-2) and J usage is TRBJ2-7, with TRBD1 as a possible D gene (6 bases). Germline assignment: CDR1 LGHDT and CDR2 YNNKEL (reference sequence). Trimming removed 0 bases at V and 6 bases at J, with 15 bases between. The length of the CDR3 is 15 residues. The CDR3 DNA reads as TGTGCCAGCAGCCAAGATGGCACAGGGTGGGCCGAGCAGTACTTC. It encodes CASSQDGTGWAEQYF.

The chain employs TRBV28 and TRBJ2-7; tentatively, D is TRBD1 (5 bases). This CDR3 spans 14 amino acids. Germline V gene lookup returns CDR1 MDHEN and CDR2 SYDVKM. V lost 5 bases and J 5 bases, leaving 16 bases between the germline ends. Here the CDR3 DNA reads TGTGCCAGCAGTCGGACGTCACAGGTTAACGAGCAGTACTTC. Its translation is CASSRTSQVNEQYF.

The chain carries TRBV2 and TRBJ2-1; 9 bases line up with TRBD1. The CDR3 totals 12 residues. J gave up 6 bases and V 9 bases, and 3 bases lay outside the gene matches. Per germline, CDR1 SNHLY and CDR2 FYNNEI. CDR3 sequence: CASGTGPNEQFF. Here the CDR3 DNA reads TGTGCCAGTGGGACAGGGCCCAATGAGCAGTTCTTC.

The gene calls are TRBV24-1 and TRBJ2-3, with TRBD1 matching over 7 bases. Germline V gives CDR1 KGHDR, CDR2 SFDVKD. V was pared by 5 bases and J by 2 bases, with 18 bases of the junction left unmatched. The CDR3 is 19 amino acids. The CDR3 is CATSASNYRGRTLTDTQYF. The CDR3 DNA sequence: TGTGCCACCAGTGCCAGCAACTACAGGGGCCGAACACTCACAGATACGCAGTATTTT.

The chain uses TRBV4-2 and TRBJ1-2; D might be TRBD1 (5 bases). The CDR3 is 14 amino acids. CDR1 and CDR2 (germline): LGHNA, YNFKEQ. V gave up 1 base and J gave up 12 bases, with 18 bases separating them. CDR3 region: CASSQAWGEILDTF. DNA for the CDR3: TGTGCCAGCAGCCAAGCTTGGGGGGAGATTTTGGACACCTTC.

V usage is TRBV5-4 and J usage is TRBJ1-1; 9 nucleotides match TRBD1. Unmatched junction bases numbered 6, after V lost 5 bases and J lost 4 bases. CDR1 and CDR2 (germline): SGHNT, YYREEE (reference sequence). The CDR3 runs to 14 residues. CDR3 DNA sequence: TGTGCCAGCAGTCCCGGGACAGGGTTCACTGAAGCTTTCTTT. Protein product: CASSPGTGFTEAFF.

The chain uses TRBV5-4 and TRBJ1-1; 9 nucleotides match TRBD1. Looked up from germline, CDR1 is SGHNT and CDR2 is YYREEE (reference sequence). The CDR3 extends over 14 amino acids. Trimming removed 2 bases from V and 8 bases from J; junction bases left unmatched: 7. The CDR3 DNA reads TGTGCCAGCAGCTTTGGGACAGGGAGACCCGAAGCTTTCTTT. It specifies CASSFGTGRPEAFF.

The chain carries TRBV4-3 and TRBJ2-2, with 7 bases aligning to TRBD1. Trimming cost V 3 bases and J 3 bases; bases outside gene matches: 10. Germline V gene lookup returns CDR1 LGHNA and CDR2 YSLEER. CDR3 length equals 17 residues. This CDR3 is CASSQGPGQTDTGELFF. DNA of the CDR3: TGCGCCAGCAGCCAGGGACCGGGACAGACGGACACCGGGGAGCTGTTTTTT.

The chain employs TRBV11-2 and TRBJ2-1; 7 bases agree with TRBD2. Germline loops: CDR1 SGHAT, CDR2 FQNNGV. Trimming at V came to 1 base and at J to 1 base, leaving 7 bases not matched to a gene. This CDR3 spans 17 amino acids. CDR3 protein: CASSLGWGGPSYNEQFF. The CDR3 bases are TGTGCCAGCAGCTTAGGATGGGGGGGACCATCCTACAATGAGCAGTTCTTC.

V and J are TRBV11-2 and TRBJ1-3; unclear D gene. Trimming shortened V by 7 bases and J by 4 bases, and 11 bases separated the two germline ends. CDR3 length: 13 residues. In germline, CDR1 is SGHAT, CDR2 FQNNGV. CDR3 protein: CASTSSPGNTIYF. The CDR3 DNA reads TGTGCCAGCACCTCCTCCCCCGGAAACACCATATATTTT.

The chain carries TRBV7-8 and TRBJ2-2; D unclear. V shed 3 bases and J shed 4 bases, with 6 bases lying between them. Per the germline V gene, CDR1 is SGHVS and CDR2 is FQNEAQ. There are 13 residues in the CDR3. Written as DNA, the CDR3 is TGTGCCAGCAGCTTCGACATCACCGGGGAGCTGTTTTTT. Its translation is CASSFDITGELFF.

In DNA, the CDR3 is TGTGCCAGCAGCCCAGGGGCCCTCTATGGCTACACCTTC. Translated, it gives CASSPGALYGYTF. This sequence joins TRBV9 and TRBJ1-2; D may be TRBD1 (6 bases). The germline gives CDR1 SGDLS, CDR2 YYNGEE. Trimming took off 4 bases at V and 4 bases at J, with 11 bases between the two ends. CDR3 size: 13 residues.

The chain recombines TRBV9 with TRBJ2-5; TRBD2 aligns across 16 bases. Germline assignment: CDR1 SGDLS and CDR2 YYNGEE. The CDR3 runs to 17 residues. After removal of 3 bases from V and 5 bases from J, the junction contained 7 bases not matched to a gene. The CDR3 loop is CASSDGTSGGVRETQYF. The CDR3 region has the DNA TGTGCCAGCAGCGACGGGACTAGCGGGGGGGTTCGGGAGACCCAGTACTTC.

V usage is TRBV30 and J usage is TRBJ2-6, with TRBD1 matching over 11 bases. Germline CDR1 is GTSNPN and CDR2 is SVGIG (reference sequence). V gave up 4 bases and J gave up 4 bases; unmatched junction bases: 6. CDR3 length equals 16 residues. The CDR3 loop reads CAWTPGQGAGANVLTF. CDR3 DNA sequence: TGTGCCTGGACACCTGGACAGGGGGCCGGGGCCAACGTCCTGACTTTC.

The genes are TRBV18 and TRBJ1-2; TRBD1 agrees at 7 bases. V dropped 4 bases and J dropped 1; count of bases not matched to a gene: 6. CDR1 and CDR2 (germline): KGHSH, LQKENI. The CDR3 totals 15 residues. The CDR3 DNA reads TGTGCCAGCTCACTTCGACAGGGTAGTAACTATGGCTACACCTTC. Amino acids: CASSLRQGSNYGYTF.

The V and J genes are TRBV13 and TRBJ1-6; 7 bases align to TRBD1. Per germline, CDR1 PRHDT and CDR2 FYEKMQ (reference sequence). The CDR3 extends over 17 amino acids. Trimming at V came to 5 bases and at J to 7 bases, leaving 14 bases not matched to a gene. CDR3 amino acids: CASSIEQGNFDNSPLHF. The CDR3 DNA reads as TGTGCCAGCAGCATCGAACAGGGGAACTTCGACAATTCACCCCTCCACTTT.

This chain connects TRBV24-1 to TRBJ2-1; maybe TRBD2 (7 bases). The CDR3 extends over 15 amino acids. Germline assignment: CDR1 KGHDR and CDR2 SFDVKD. V lost 7 bases, J lost 6 bases, and 18 bases lay in between. The CDR3 here is CATSVGGAGVNEQFF. In DNA, the CDR3 is TGTGCCACCAGCGTTGGGGGGGCGGGTGTCAATGAGCAGTTCTTC.

The gene calls are TRBV5-4 and TRBJ1-4; the D is unclear. The CDR3 runs 14 residues. The germline V gene has CDR1 SGHNT and CDR2 YYREEE (reference sequence). V was cut by 0 bases and J by 4 bases, with 7 bases left in between. The CDR3 is CASSLGAGNEKLFF. The CDR3 DNA follows: TGTGCCAGCAGCTTGGGGGCGGGTAATGAAAAACTGTTTTTT.

The gene calls are TRBV11-2 and TRBJ2-3; the D is unclear. Between the trimmed V and J ends, which lost 3 bases and 0 bases, there was a span of 4 bases. This CDR3 comprises 13 residues. Germline CDR1 is SGHAT and CDR2 is FQNNGV. The CDR3, as DNA: TGTGCCAGCAGCTTTTCTAGCACAGATACGCAGTATTTT. Residues: CASSFSSTDTQYF. The variable domain in full, with the rest retrieved from reference TRBV11-2 and TRBJ2-3, is EAGVAQSPRYKIIEKRQSVAFWCNPISGHATLYWYQQILGQGPKLLIQFQNNGVVDDSQLPKDRFSAERLKGVDSTLKIQPAKLEDSAVYLCASSFSSTDTQYFGPGTRLTVL.

The chain recombines TRBV18 with TRBJ1-1; TRBD1 matches 8 bases. This CDR3 contains 16 residues. J was trimmed by 4 bases and V by 5 bases; bases with no gene match: 12. Looked up from germline, CDR1 is KGHSH and CDR2 is LQKENI. The CDR3 bases are TGTGCCAGCTCAGGCCGGACAGGGCCAAAAATCACTGAAGCTTTCTTT. This sequence encodes CASSGRTGPKITEAFF.

The chain employs TRBV16 and TRBJ1-1; D is possibly TRBD1 (5 bases). V lost 2 bases to trimming and J lost 8 bases, with 12 bases between them. This CDR3 region has 13 residues. CDR1 and CDR2 from the germline V gene are KGHSY and FQNENV. This CDR3 reads CASSQRTLTEAFF. The CDR3 bases are TGTGCCAGCAGCCAAAGGACACTAACAGAAGCTTTCTTT.

The gene calls are TRBV7-9 and TRBJ1-3; weak D call: TRBD1 (5 bases). The CDR3 contains 17 residues. Trimming took off 6 bases at V and 0 bases at J, with 18 bases between the two ends. The germline V gene has CDR1 SEHNR and CDR2 FQNEAQ (reference sequence). In DNA form, the CDR3 reads TGTGCCAGCAGGGATACCAGGGCCACTAACTCTGGAAACACCATATATTTT. This translates into CASRDTRATNSGNTIYF.

This clone was seen a single time. The J gene is TRBJ2-5, the V gene TRBV23-1; TRBD2 agrees at 9 bases. TRBV23-1 is an ORF, and what it does is uncertain. This CDR3 comprises 14 residues. V lost 5 bases and J lost 5; bases outside the gene matches: 6. The CDR3 here is CASSSGGPCETQYF. In nucleotides, the CDR3 is TGCGCCAGCAGTAGCGGGGGGCCATGTGAGACCCAGTACTTC.

This chain joins TRBV4-3 and TRBJ1-5; D ambiguous. The CDR3 covers 15 residues. Trimming removed 0 bases at V and 4 bases at J, with 10 bases between. The germline V gene encodes CDR1 LGHNA and CDR2 YSLEER. The CDR3 spells CASSQDGYGNQPQHF. CDR3 sequence (DNA): TGCGCCAGCAGCCAAGACGGGTACGGAAATCAGCCCCAGCATTTT.

This clone is judged medium-sized. The V call is TRBV12-3 or TRBV12-4, the J call TRBJ1-2; the match to TRBD1 covers 7 bases. This CDR3 has 13 residues. Germline trimming cut 6 bases from V and 7 bases from J; bases unmatched to any gene: 8. The CDR3 nucleotides read TGTGCCAGCAGACCACAGGGGCAAGGTGGCTACACCTTC. Translation gives CASRPQGQGGYTF.

This chain links TRBV5-1 with TRBJ1-1; tentative D call: TRBD1 (5 bases). The CDR3 has 14 amino acids. Trimming left V 6 bases short and J 1 base short, with 13 bases between. Germline V gene data show CDR1 as SGHRS and CDR2 as YFSETQ. The CDR3: CASMVGRGNTEAFF. The CDR3 DNA follows: TGCGCCAGCATGGTGGGGCGGGGGAACACTGAAGCTTTCTTT.

The rearrangement uses TRBV6-1 and TRBJ2-6; perhaps TRBD2 as D (6 bases). With 4 bases removed from V and 1 base from J, the gap between germline ends came to 14 bases. Looked up from germline, CDR1 is MNHNS and CDR2 is SASEGT. The CDR3 has 17 residues. The CDR3 sequence: CASSGPGRGSGANVLTF. The DNA for the CDR3 is TGTGCCAGCAGTGGCCCGGGCCGGGGGTCTGGGGCCAACGTCCTGACTTTC.

The chain has TRBV5-8 and TRBJ1-2; D ambiguous. CDR1 and CDR2 from the germline V gene are SGHTS and YDEGEE. V lost 2 bases and J lost 4, with 6 bases in between. This CDR3 is 12 amino acids long. DNA of the CDR3: TGTGCCAGCAGCTTACGGAGCTATGGCTACACCTTC. Encoded protein: CASSLRSYGYTF.

The chain's CDR3 is CASSFSSGQNTEAFF. CDR3 nucleotides: TGTGCCAGCAGCTTTAGTTCAGGGCAGAACACTGAAGCTTTCTTT. V and J are TRBV7-3 and TRBJ1-1; perhaps TRBD1 as D (5 bases). Looked up from germline, CDR1 is SGHTA and CDR2 is FQGTGA. The length of the CDR3 is 15 residues. V was cut by 3 bases and J by 1 base, with 12 bases left in between.

This clone appeared once. The chain combines TRBV10-3 with TRBJ1-3, with a possible D match to TRBD1 (6 bases). The ends were cut back, 7 bases at V and 8 bases at J, with 15 bases in the middle. This CDR3 is 13 amino acids long. The germline V gene has CDR1 ENHRY and CDR2 SYGVKD. CDR3 in DNA: TGTGCCATCAATTCACAGGGCCCCGACACCATATATTTT. Its protein product is CAINSQGPDTIYF.